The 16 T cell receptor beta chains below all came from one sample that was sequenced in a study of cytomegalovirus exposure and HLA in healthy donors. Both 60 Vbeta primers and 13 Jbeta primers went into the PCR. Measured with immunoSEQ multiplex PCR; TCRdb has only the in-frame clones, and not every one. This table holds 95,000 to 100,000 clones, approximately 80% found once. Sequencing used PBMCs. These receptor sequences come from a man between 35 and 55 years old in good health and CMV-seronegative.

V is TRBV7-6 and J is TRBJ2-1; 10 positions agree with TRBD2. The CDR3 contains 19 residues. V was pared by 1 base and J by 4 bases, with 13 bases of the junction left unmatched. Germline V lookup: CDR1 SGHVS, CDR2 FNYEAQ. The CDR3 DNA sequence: TGTGCCAGCAGCTTAGTTCCGCTAGCGGGGGTAGTAGGGTACAATGAGCAGTTCTTC. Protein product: CASSLVPLAGVVGYNEQFF.

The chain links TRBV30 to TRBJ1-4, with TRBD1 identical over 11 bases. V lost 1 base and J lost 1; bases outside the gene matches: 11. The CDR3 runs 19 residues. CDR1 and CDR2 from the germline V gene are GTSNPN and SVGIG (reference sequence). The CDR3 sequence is CAWSGWTGGGGGTNEKLFF. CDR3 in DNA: TGTGCCTGGAGTGGGTGGACAGGGGGCGGAGGTGGAACTAATGAAAAACTGTTTTTT.

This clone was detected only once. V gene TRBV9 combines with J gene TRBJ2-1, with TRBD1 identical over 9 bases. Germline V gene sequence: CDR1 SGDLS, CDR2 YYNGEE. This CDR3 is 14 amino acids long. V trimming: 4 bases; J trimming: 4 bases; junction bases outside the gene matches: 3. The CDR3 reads CASSPGQGYNEQFF. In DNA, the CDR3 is TGTGCCAGCAGCCCGGGACAGGGATACAATGAGCAGTTCTTC.

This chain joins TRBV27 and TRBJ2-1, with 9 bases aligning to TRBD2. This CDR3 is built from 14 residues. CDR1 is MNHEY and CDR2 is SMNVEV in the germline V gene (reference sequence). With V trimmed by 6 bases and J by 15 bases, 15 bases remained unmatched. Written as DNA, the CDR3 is TGTGCCAGCAGCCAGGGACGTAGCGGGAGCGTCGGGTTCTTC. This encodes CASSQGRSGSVGFF.

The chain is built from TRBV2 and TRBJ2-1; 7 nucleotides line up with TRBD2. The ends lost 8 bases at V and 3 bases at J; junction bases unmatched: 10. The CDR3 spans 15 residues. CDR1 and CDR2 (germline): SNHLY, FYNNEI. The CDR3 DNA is TGTGCCAGCGGAAAAGCCAGGGAGGGCTACAATGAGCAGTTCTTC. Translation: CASGKAREGYNEQFF.

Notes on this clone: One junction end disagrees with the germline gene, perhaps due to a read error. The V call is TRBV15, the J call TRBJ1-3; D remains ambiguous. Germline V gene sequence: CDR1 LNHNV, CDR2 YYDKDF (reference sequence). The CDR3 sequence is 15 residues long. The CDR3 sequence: CAISRMAQSGNTIYF. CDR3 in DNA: TGTGCCATCAGCAGAATGGCCCAATCCGGAAACACCATATATTTT.

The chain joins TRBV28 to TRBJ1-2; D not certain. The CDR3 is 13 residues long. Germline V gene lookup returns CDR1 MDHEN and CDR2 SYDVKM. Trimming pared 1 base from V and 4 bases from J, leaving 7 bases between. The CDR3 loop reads CASSLSGSYGYTF. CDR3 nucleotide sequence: TGTGCCAGCAGTTTATCCGGGAGCTATGGCTACACCTTC.

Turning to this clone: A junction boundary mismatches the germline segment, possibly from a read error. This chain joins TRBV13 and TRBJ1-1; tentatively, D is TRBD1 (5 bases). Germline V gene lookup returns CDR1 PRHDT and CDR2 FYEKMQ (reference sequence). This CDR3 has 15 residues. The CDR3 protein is CASSSVVEMGPEAFF. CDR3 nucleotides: TGTGCCAGCAGCTCTGTCGTGGAAATGGGGCCTGAGGCTTTCTTT.

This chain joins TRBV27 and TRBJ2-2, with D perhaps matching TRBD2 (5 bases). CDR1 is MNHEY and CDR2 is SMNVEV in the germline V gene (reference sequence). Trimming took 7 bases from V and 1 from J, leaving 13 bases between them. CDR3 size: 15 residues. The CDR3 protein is CASKRQDLNTGELFF. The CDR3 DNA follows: TGTGCCAGCAAGAGGCAGGACTTGAACACCGGGGAGCTGTTTTTT.

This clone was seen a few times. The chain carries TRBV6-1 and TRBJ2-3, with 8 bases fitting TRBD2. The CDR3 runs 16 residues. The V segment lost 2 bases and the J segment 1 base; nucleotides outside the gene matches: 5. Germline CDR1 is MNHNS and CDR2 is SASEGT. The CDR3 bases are TGTGCCAGCAGTGAAACGGTGCGGGGGGGCACAGATACGCAGTATTTT. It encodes CASSETVRGGTDTQYF.

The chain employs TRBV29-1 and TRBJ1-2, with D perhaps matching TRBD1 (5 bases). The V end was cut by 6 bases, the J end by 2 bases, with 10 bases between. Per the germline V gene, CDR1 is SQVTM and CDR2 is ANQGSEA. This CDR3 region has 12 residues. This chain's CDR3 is CSVLGGNYGYTF. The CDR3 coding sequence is TGCAGCGTCCTCGGGGGGAACTATGGCTACACCTTC.

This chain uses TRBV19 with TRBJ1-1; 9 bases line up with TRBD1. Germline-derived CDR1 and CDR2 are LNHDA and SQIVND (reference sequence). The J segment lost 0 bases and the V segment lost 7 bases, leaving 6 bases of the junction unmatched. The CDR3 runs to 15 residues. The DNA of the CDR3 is TGTGCCAGTACGGACAGGGGACTTATGAACACTGAAGCTTTCTTT. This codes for CASTDRGLMNTEAFF.

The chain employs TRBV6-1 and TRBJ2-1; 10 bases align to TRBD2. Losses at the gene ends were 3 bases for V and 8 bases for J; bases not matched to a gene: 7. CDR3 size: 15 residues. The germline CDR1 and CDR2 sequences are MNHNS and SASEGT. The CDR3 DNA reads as TGTGCCAGCAGTGACAGCGGGAGGGCCCTCGATGAGCAGTTCTTC. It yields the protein CASSDSGRALDEQFF.

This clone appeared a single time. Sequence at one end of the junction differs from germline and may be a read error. The CDR3 region is CASSYRDSSYEQCF. The DNA for the CDR3 is TGCGCCAGCAGCTACCGGGACAGCTCCTACGAGCAGTGCTTC. The chain uses TRBV5-1 and TRBJ2-7, with 7 bases fitting TRBD1. CDR1 and CDR2 from the germline V gene are SGHRS and YFSETQ. CDR3 length: 14 residues. Supplemented by reference TRBV5-1 and TRBJ2-7, the full variable domain reads KAGVTQTPRYLIKTRGQQVTLSCSPISGHRSVSWYQQTPGQGLQFLFEYFSETQRNKGNFPGRFSGRQFSNSRSEMNVSTLELGDSALYLCASSYRDSSYEQCFGPGTRLTVT.

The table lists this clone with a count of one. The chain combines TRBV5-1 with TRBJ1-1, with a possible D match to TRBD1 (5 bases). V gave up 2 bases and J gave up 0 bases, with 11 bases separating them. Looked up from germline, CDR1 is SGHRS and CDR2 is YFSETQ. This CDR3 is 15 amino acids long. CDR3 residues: CASSLRTLMNTEAFF. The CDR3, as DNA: TGCGCCAGCAGCTTACGGACACTTATGAACACTGAAGCTTTCTTT.

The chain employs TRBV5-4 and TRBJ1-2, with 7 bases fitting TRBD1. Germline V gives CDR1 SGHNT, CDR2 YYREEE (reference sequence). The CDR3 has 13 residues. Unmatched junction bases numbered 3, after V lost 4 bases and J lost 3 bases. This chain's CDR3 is CASSPGQYYGYTF. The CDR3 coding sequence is TGTGCCAGCAGCCCGGGACAGTACTATGGCTACACCTTC.